One and the same sample provided the 17 T cell receptor beta chains below, sequenced in a study of cytomegalovirus exposure and HLA in healthy donors. Both 60 Vbeta primers and 13 Jbeta primers went into the PCR. Clones were read by immunoSEQ multiplex PCR, and TCRdb kept only the in-frame ones, dropping some. The sample carries around 80,000 clones, approximately 60% recorded once. The sample taken for sequencing was PBMCs. These receptors all come from a male donor in good health and CMV-seropositive.

This rearrangement joins TRBV30 to TRBJ2-6; 9 positions match TRBD1. The CDR3 length is 16 residues. The J segment lost 2 bases and the V segment lost 3 bases, leaving 5 bases of the junction unmatched. CDR1 GTSNPN and CDR2 SVGIG come from the germline V gene (reference sequence). The CDR3 reads CAWRDRGAAGANVLTF. DNA for the CDR3: TGTGCCTGGAGGGACAGGGGAGCGGCTGGGGCCAACGTCCTGACTTTC.

This clone was counted only a few times. V is TRBV7-9 and J is TRBJ2-5; the match to TRBD1 covers 8 bases. Trimming removed 5 bases from V and 4 bases from J; junction bases left unmatched: 9. Germline V gives CDR1 SEHNR, CDR2 FQNEAQ (reference sequence). This CDR3 contains 15 residues. CDR3 loop: CASSPGQGEGETQYF. CDR3 DNA: TGTGCCAGCAGCCCCGGACAGGGCGAGGGAGAGACCCAGTACTTC.

Only a few counts were recorded for this clone. CDR3 bases: TGTGCCAGCAGCTCCCGGACAGGGGATACGTACGAGCAGTACTTC. Translated, it gives CASSSRTGDTYEQYF. This chain uses TRBV7-6 with TRBJ2-7, with 9 nucleotides matching TRBD1. The CDR3 has 15 residues. Germline CDR1 is SGHVS and CDR2 is FNYEAQ. The V and J ends lost 4 bases and 4 bases, in that order; junction bases with no gene match: 8.

This sequence joins TRBV19 and TRBJ2-5, with TRBD2 identical over 11 bases. Trimming removed 6 bases from V and 4 bases from J; junction bases left unmatched: 4. CDR1 is LNHDA and CDR2 is SQIVND in the germline V gene (reference sequence). This CDR3 comprises 14 residues. The CDR3 sequence: CASRRLAGGETQYF. CDR3 nucleotide sequence: TGTGCCAGTAGGAGGCTAGCGGGAGGAGAGACCCAGTACTTC.

This chain connects TRBV5-1 to TRBJ2-3; 9 bases map to TRBD2. The trim removed 4 bases at V and 2 bases at J, leaving 2 bases unmatched. Per the germline V gene, CDR1 is SGHRS and CDR2 is YFSETQ. The CDR3 runs to 14 residues. This chain's CDR3 is CASSLAGITDTQYF. DNA of the CDR3: TGCGCCAGCAGCCTAGCGGGGATCACAGATACGCAGTATTTT.

V is TRBV7-3 and J is TRBJ2-5; D uncertain. The CDR3 loop spans 13 amino acids. From germline, CDR1 is SGHTA and CDR2 FQGTGA. V lost 4 bases and J lost 2, with 8 bases in between. The CDR3 sequence is CASSSRMQETQYF. In DNA form, the CDR3 reads TGTGCCAGCAGCTCCCGTATGCAAGAGACCCAGTACTTC.

The gene calls are TRBV6-6 and TRBJ1-5, with 8 bases aligning to TRBD1. The CDR3 spans 15 residues. The germline CDR1 and CDR2 sequences are MNHNY and SVGAGI (reference sequence). V shed 4 bases and J 9 bases; nucleotides not matched to a gene: 11. CDR3 sequence reads: CASSLTGAGQGPQHF. CDR3 bases: TGTGCCAGCAGTTTGACAGGGGCCGGGCAGGGGCCCCAGCATTTT.

In this sample, this clone turned up a few times. The chain uses TRBV6-5 and TRBJ1-2; TRBD1 agrees at 7 bases. The CDR3 contains 15 residues. Trimming at V came to 0 bases and at J to 7 bases, leaving 8 bases not matched to a gene. Germline V gives CDR1 MNHEY, CDR2 SVGAGI. In nucleotides, the CDR3 is TGTGCCAGCAGTTACTCCCCCCGGGACAGTGGTGGCTACACCTTC. Its translation is CASSYSPRDSGGYTF.

This clone was counted between two and nine times. The CDR3 region has the DNA TGTGCCAGCAGCTCGGGACAGACTTCCTACGAGCAGTACTTC. This translates into CASSSGQTSYEQYF. The chain carries TRBV7-6 and TRBJ2-7; 7 bases agree with TRBD1. V lost 4 bases to trimming and J lost 1 base; unmatched junction nucleotides: 4. Germline CDR1 is SGHVS and CDR2 is FNYEAQ. The CDR3 sequence is 14 residues long.

The chain has TRBV27 and TRBJ2-7, with D possibly being TRBD1 (8 bases). Per germline, CDR1 MNHEY and CDR2 SMNVEV (reference sequence). The CDR3 runs to 16 residues. The V gene lost 7 bases and the J gene lost 4 bases, with 23 bases spanning the gap. The CDR3 here is CASTLGRDRLKYEQYF. In DNA form, the CDR3 reads TGTGCCAGCACCCTAGGGAGGGACAGGTTAAAATACGAGCAGTACTTC.

A single count supports this clone. The chain employs TRBV2 and TRBJ2-1, with D unresolved. Trimming stripped 6 bases from V and 8 bases from J, with 2 bases between. Germline V gives CDR1 SNHLY, CDR2 FYNNEI. The CDR3 runs to 9 residues. CDR3 DNA: TGTGCCAGCAGCTATGAGCAGTTCTTC. Translation: CASSYEQFF.

The chain has TRBV20-1 and TRBJ2-3; D gene uncertain. Trimming took off 7 bases at V and 2 bases at J, with 7 bases between the two ends. This CDR3 has 11 residues. Germline CDR1 reads DFQATT; CDR2 reads SNEGSKA (reference sequence). The CDR3 here is CSGVLTDTQYF. CDR3 coding DNA: TGCAGTGGAGTTCTCACAGATACGCAGTATTTT.

The genes are TRBV2 and TRBJ1-1; D possibly corresponds to TRBD1 (5 bases). Germline values: CDR1 SNHLY, CDR2 FYNNEI. This CDR3 spans 11 amino acids. V gave up 7 bases and J gave up 5 bases, with 8 bases separating them. Here the CDR3 reads CASTQGTEAFF. The CDR3 nucleotides read TGTGCCAGCACCCAGGGAACTGAAGCTTTCTTT.

The V and J genes are TRBV7-3 and TRBJ2-1; 8 positions match TRBD1. J lost 4 bases, V lost 4 bases, and 9 bases had no gene match. Germline lookup yields CDR1 SGHTA and CDR2 FQGTGA. The CDR3 length is 16 residues. The CDR3 DNA sequence: TGTGCCAGCAGCTCGGCAGGGGGCGGAACGTACAATGAGCAGTTCTTC. This translates into CASSSAGGGTYNEQFF. Using reference TRBV7-3 and TRBJ2-1 for the parts outside the CDR3, the full variable domain is GAGVSQTPSNKVTEKGKYVELRCDPISGHTALYWYRQSLGQGPEFLIYFQGTGAADDSGLPNDRFFAVRPEGSVSTLKIQRTERGDSAVYLCASSSAGGGTYNEQFFGPGTRLTVL.

The chain recombines TRBV6-5 with TRBJ2-3, with TRBD1 matching 10 bases. Germline V CDR1 and CDR2: MNHEY, SVGAGI. This CDR3 has 13 amino acids. J gave up 4 bases and V 11 bases, and 6 bases lay outside the gene matches. The CDR3: CAAGQGGADTQYF. The CDR3 region has the DNA TGTGCCGCTGGACAGGGGGGTGCAGATACGCAGTATTTT.

The CDR3 reads CASSSLGSSYNSPLHF. CDR3 in DNA: TGTGCCAGCAGCTCCTTGGGCAGCTCCTATAATTCACCCCTCCACTTT. The chain uses TRBV5-4 and TRBJ1-6; D gene unclear. The CDR3 spans 16 residues. CDR1 SGHNT and CDR2 YYREEE come from the germline V gene (reference sequence). V dropped 3 bases and J dropped 0 bases, with 10 bases sitting between them. The full variable domain, completed using reference TRBV5-4 and TRBJ1-6, is ETGVTQSPTHLIKTRGQQVTLRCSSQSGHNTVSWYQQALGQGPQFIFQYYREEENGRGNFPPRFSGLQFPNYSSELNVNALELDDSALYLCASSSLGSSYNSPLHFGNGTRLTVT.

The chain employs TRBV27 and TRBJ1-5; possibly TRBD1 for D (6 bases). This CDR3 is 17 amino acids long. Trimming took 5 bases from V and 1 from J, leaving 18 bases between them. Germline assignment: CDR1 MNHEY and CDR2 SMNVEV (reference sequence). The CDR3 DNA reads as TGTGCCAGCAGTAGGTACCTGACAGGCGGCAGCAATCAGCCCCAGCATTTT. It yields the protein CASSRYLTGGSNQPQHF.